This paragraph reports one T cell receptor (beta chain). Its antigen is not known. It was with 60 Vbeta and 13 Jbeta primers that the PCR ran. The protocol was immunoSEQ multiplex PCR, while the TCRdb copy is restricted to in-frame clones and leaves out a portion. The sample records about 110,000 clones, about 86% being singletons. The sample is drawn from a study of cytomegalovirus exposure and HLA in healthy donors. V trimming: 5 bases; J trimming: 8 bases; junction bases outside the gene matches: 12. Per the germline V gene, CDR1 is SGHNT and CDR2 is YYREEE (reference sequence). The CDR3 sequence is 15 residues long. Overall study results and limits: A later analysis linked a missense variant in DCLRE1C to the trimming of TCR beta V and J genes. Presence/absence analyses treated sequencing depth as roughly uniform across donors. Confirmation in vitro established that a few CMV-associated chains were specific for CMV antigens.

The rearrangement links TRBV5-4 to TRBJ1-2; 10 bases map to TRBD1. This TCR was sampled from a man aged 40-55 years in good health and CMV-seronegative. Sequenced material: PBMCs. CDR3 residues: CASSPPGTGVWGYTF. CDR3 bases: TGTGCCAGCAGTCCTCCCGGGACAGGGGTTTGGGGCTACACCTTC.